The T cell receptor beta chain under discussion was sequenced for a study of blood T cell repertoires in COVID-19 (TCRdb year 2020). For the study in its entirety: Collaborator samples came from the United States, Italy and Spain and covered acute and convalescent phases of COVID-19. The material from the prospective study consisted of cDNA or gDNA derived from T cells, B-cell-depleted T cells, or PBMCs. Subjects who had been exposed to COVID-19, were actively infected with it, or had recovered from it provided the deeply sampled blood TCRbeta repertoires that made up the dataset. A freely available public database, intended as a resource for researchers studying the immune response to SARS-CoV-2, is where the repertoires were released. Samples came from the ongoing ImmuneRACE study (first 160 participants) plus 1,254 subjects from 6 global collaborators. The sample metadata nearly always contained a de-identified subject ID, COVID-19 status, age in years and sex. Where HLA class I and class II types were available, the types were taken from metadata supplied by the sample provider, not from assay-based typing. The paper's findings and limits, for the study overall: The quantity of clinical and demographic metadata differed by source and by participant and was supplied without curation.

The CDR3, from cysteine to phenylalanine, totals 18 residues. Only the CDR3 portion is preserved as DNA: 54 bases, with reading frame beginning at the first base. From a lookup of the germline V gene, CDR1 and CDR2 are SGHDT and YYEEEE. V is cut back by 2 bases and J by 6 bases, with 16 bases in the junction unmatched. Each collaborating institution followed its own protocols to collect whole blood in K2EDTA tubes. For TCRbeta analysis, collaborators shipped samples as frozen whole blood, isolated PBMCs, or DNA extracted from either of those sample types. Comments on this clone: Which antigen it targets is not known. The input lacks base qualities; no much larger clone sits a single base away.

TCRbeta CDR3 regions were amplified from genomic DNA using the immunoSEQ Assay, a bias-controlled multiplex PCR. Processing in the source paper ran as follows. The number of nucleated cells in each sample was estimated by amplification of reference gene primers within the assay. To quantify the absolute abundance of each unique TCRbeta CDR3 rearrangement, sequence reads were collapsed and filtered. For each sample, productive Simpson clonality was calculated as the square root of Simpson's diversity index across productive rearrangements. TCRdb's version of the immuneACCESS table is confined to in-frame rearrangements and falls short of the full clone set. An unresolved V gene accounts for under half of the shortfall where checked; the remainder is of unknown origin. From that table come the V and J calls and clone size; the DNA was used to work out D and trimming. Here the sample has some 130,000 clones; around 85% occur a single time. The ten largest clonotypes hold roughly 15% of the sample.

The specimen was peripheral blood. This sequence originates from an elderly woman with acute or convalescent COVID-19. The V and J genes are TRBV5-6 and TRBJ2-3; TRBD1 aligns with 9 central bases. The CDR3 amino acid sequence is: CASSFTGGVYQIVDTQYF. The DNA reads TGTGCCAGCAGCTTTACAGGGGGCGTTTACCAGATCGTTGATACGCAGTATTTT.